These 29 T cell receptor beta chains share one sample of origin, sequenced in a study of blood T cells in healthy people across ages. The second PCR ran about 6 to 12 cycles with a sample-barcoded 5' primer and J-beta primers. Via MiXCR, TCRdb re-called the 5' RACE reads, giving one row per CDR3 protein. The data contain about 780,000 distinct CDR3 sequences, 35% to 60% of them singletons. The sequencing sample was made of blood. These receptor sequences come from a man older than 75 in good health.

The V call is TRBV19, the J call TRBJ2-5; D is uncertain. Germline V gives CDR1 LNHDA, CDR2 SQIVND (reference sequence). V was pared by 7 bases and J by 11 bases, with 8 bases between. The CDR3 covers 9 residues. The CDR3 region is CASKKEQYF. CDR3 coding DNA: TGTGCCAGTAAGAAGGAGCAGTACTTC.

The chain employs TRBV15 and TRBJ2-7, with 9 bases that match TRBD2. Losses at the gene ends were 4 bases for V and 4 bases for J; bases not matched to a gene: 14. The CDR3 length is 17 residues. Looked up from germline, CDR1 is LNHNV and CDR2 is YYDKDF (reference sequence). The CDR3 here is CATSKSAPASGTYEQYF. In DNA, the CDR3 is TGTGCCACCAGCAAGAGTGCCCCAGCTAGCGGGACTTACGAGCAGTACTTC.

CDR3 in amino acids: CSAPRGDRGPNTEAFF. The DNA of the CDR3 is TGCAGTGCCCCTCGGGGGGACAGGGGGCCGAACACTGAAGCTTTCTTT. The chain recombines TRBV20-1 with TRBJ1-1; 12 bases line up with TRBD1. The CDR3 is made up of 16 amino acids. Losses at the gene ends were 6 bases for V and 1 base for J; bases not matched to a gene: 9. Per the germline V gene, CDR1 is DFQATT and CDR2 is SNEGSKA (reference sequence).

This clonotype came up a few times. The genes are TRBV4-2 and TRBJ1-1; D is undetermined. This CDR3 comprises 14 residues. V shed 2 bases and J shed 4 bases, with 11 bases lying between them. Germline V gives CDR1 LGHNA, CDR2 YNFKEQ. DNA of the CDR3: TGTGCCAGCAGCCAAATTGCGGGATTCACTGAAGCTTTCTTT. This translates into CASSQIAGFTEAFF.

J is TRBJ2-1 and V is TRBV28; D remains unclear. V shed 5 bases and J shed 3 bases, with 8 bases lying between them. The CDR3 is 13 amino acids. The germline V gene has CDR1 MDHEN and CDR2 SYDVKM. CDR3: CASSGLVYNEQFF. Here the CDR3 DNA reads TGTGCCAGCAGTGGGCTAGTCTACAATGAGCAGTTCTTC. The variable domain in full, completed from reference TRBV28 and TRBJ2-1, reads DVKVTQSSRYLVKRTGEKVFLECVQDMDHENMFWYRQDPGLGLRLIYFSYDVKMKEKGDIPEGYSVSREKKERFSLILESASTNQTSMYLCASSGLVYNEQFFGPGTRLTVL.

This clonotype showed up just a few times. The chain carries TRBV12-3 or TRBV12-4 and TRBJ2-7; TRBD1 matches at 10 bases. Trimming removed 5 bases from V and 2 bases from J; junction bases left unmatched: 12. The CDR3 consists of 17 residues. This CDR3 is CASSRTSGQGSPYEQYF. The CDR3 DNA reads as TGTGCCAGCAGTCGAACCTCGGGACAGGGGTCACCCTACGAGCAGTACTTC.

This clonotype was detected a few times. CDR3 in amino acids: CASSQETSGTLDNEQFF. The CDR3 DNA reads as TGTGCCAGCAGCCAAGAGACTAGCGGGACCCTCGACAATGAGCAGTTCTTC. The rearrangement links TRBV4-2 to TRBJ2-1; 11 bases are a match to TRBD2. Germline V gives CDR1 LGHNA, CDR2 YNFKEQ. V trimming: 0 bases; J trimming: 5 bases; junction bases outside the gene matches: 6. This CDR3 contains 17 residues.

This clonotype was detected a few times. The chain joins TRBV12-3 or TRBV12-4 to TRBJ1-5; TRBD1 agrees at 10 bases. The CDR3 totals 16 residues. With V trimmed by 5 bases and J by 1 base, 5 bases remained unmatched. The CDR3 sequence is CASSKTGGKSNQPQHF. CDR3 bases: TGTGCCAGCAGTAAGACAGGGGGCAAAAGCAATCAGCCCCAGCATTTT.

The V call is TRBV6-5, the J call TRBJ2-7, with 7 bases matching TRBD1. The V gene end was trimmed by 5 bases and the J gene end by 3 bases; junction bases not matched to a gene: 13. This CDR3 spans 16 amino acids. Looked up from germline, CDR1 is MNHEY and CDR2 is SVGAGI. CDR3 DNA: TGTGCCAGCAGTCACCGGCGAGGGACAGCTTACTACGAGCAGTACTTC. It is translated as CASSHRRGTAYYEQYF.

The chain has TRBV20-1 and TRBJ1-5; D is uncertain. The CDR3 extends over 10 amino acids. The V gene lost 6 bases and the J gene lost 6 bases, with 6 bases spanning the gap. CDR1 is DFQATT and CDR2 is SNEGSKA in the germline V gene (reference sequence). CDR3 nucleotide sequence: TGCAGTGCGGGGAGTCAGCCCCAGCATTTT. Amino acid sequence: CSAGSQPQHF.

The sample holds many counts of this clonotype. V usage is TRBV25-1 and J usage is TRBJ2-5, with D unresolved. Germline V CDR1 and CDR2: MGHDK, SYGVNS. The CDR3 spans 14 residues. Trimming took off 3 bases at V and 0 bases at J, with 8 bases between the two ends. The CDR3 DNA follows: TGTGCCAGCAGTGACAAGGAGTACCAAGAGACCCAGTACTTC. Encoded protein: CASSDKEYQETQYF.

A few counts support this clonotype. The V and J genes are TRBV20-1 and TRBJ2-1; TRBD1 might be the D (6 bases). CDR1 is DFQATT and CDR2 is SNEGSKA in the germline V gene (reference sequence). There are 15 residues in the CDR3. The CDR3 DNA follows: TGCAGCGAGGTTAGAGGGGGTAGCTCCTACAATGAGCAGTTCTTC. This gives the protein CSEVRGGSSYNEQFF.

The V call is TRBV7-2, the J call TRBJ1-2; tentatively, D is TRBD1 (6 bases). V gave up 6 bases and J gave up 7 bases, with 12 bases separating them. This CDR3 has 12 residues. The germline V gene has CDR1 SGHTA and CDR2 FQGNSA. CDR3 in amino acids: CASSPSRGGYTF. In DNA, the CDR3 is TGTGCCAGCAGTCCCTCCAGGGGTGGCTACACCTTC.

The V gene is TRBV3-1, the J gene TRBJ2-3; TRBD2 matches at 11 bases. The CDR3 runs to 17 residues. Germline V gene lookup returns CDR1 LGHDT and CDR2 YNNKEL (reference sequence). V was pared by 4 bases and J by 2 bases, with 8 bases of the junction left unmatched. The chain's CDR3 is CASSRSGGASATDTQYF. CDR3 nucleotides: TGTGCCAGCAGCCGTAGCGGGGGGGCCTCCGCCACAGATACGCAGTATTTT.

The genes are TRBV20-1 and TRBJ1-1; D ambiguous. The CDR3 runs 14 residues. The V gene lost 1 base and the J gene lost 5 bases, with 14 bases spanning the gap. Germline CDR1 and CDR2: DFQATT and SNEGSKA (reference sequence). The CDR3 DNA follows: TGCAGTGCTAGAGGGGGAGAAGTATGGACTGAAGCTTTCTTT. It translates to CSARGGEVWTEAFF.

This rearrangement joins TRBV29-1 to TRBJ2-4; D is uncertain. This CDR3 region has 13 residues. The V gene's germline CDR1 is SQVTM and CDR2 ANQGSEA. Trimming left V 6 bases short and J 0 bases short, with 9 bases between. CDR3 nucleotides: TGCAGCGTCGAGGCCATAGCCAAAAACATTCAGTACTTC. This gives the protein CSVEAIAKNIQYF. Filled out from reference TRBV29-1 and TRBJ2-4, the complete variable domain reads SAVISQKPSRDICQRGTSLTIQCQVDSQVTMMFWYRQQPGQSLTLIATANQGSEATYESGFVIDKFPISRPNLTFSTLTVSNMSPEDSSIYLCSVEAIAKNIQYFGAGTRLSVL.

This clonotype occurred many times. CDR3 nucleotides: TGTGCCAGCAGCCGAACACTAGCTAGCGGGATTAGCACAGATACGCAGTATTTT. This sequence encodes CASSRTLASGISTDTQYF. The rearrangement links TRBV7-2 to TRBJ2-3, with 9 bases lining up with TRBD2. Per germline, CDR1 SGHTA and CDR2 FQGNSA. After removal of 5 bases from V and 0 bases from J, the junction contained 12 bases not matched to a gene. The CDR3 consists of 18 residues. Complete variable domain (other parts from reference TRBV7-2 and TRBJ2-3): GAGVSQSPSNKVTEKGKDVELRCDPISGHTALYWYRQSLGQGLEFLIYFQGNSAPDKSGLPSDRFSAERTGGSVSTLTIQRTQQEDSAVYLCASSRTLASGISTDTQYFGPGTRLTVL.

The sample holds a few counts of this clonotype. The V call is TRBV5-1, the J call TRBJ2-7; the match to TRBD2 covers 10 bases. With V trimmed by 4 bases and J by 4 bases, 8 bases remained unmatched. Germline loops: CDR1 SGHRS, CDR2 YFSETQ. The CDR3 has 15 amino acids. The CDR3 DNA reads as TGCGCCAGCAGCGACGGACTAGCGGCCCAATACGAGCAGTACTTC. This gives the protein CASSDGLAAQYEQYF.

This clonotype was observed a few times. The V gene is TRBV28, the J gene TRBJ2-3; TRBD2 aligns across 11 bases. The germline V gene encodes CDR1 MDHEN and CDR2 SYDVKM. The CDR3 extends over 14 amino acids. Germline trimming cut 8 bases from V and 8 bases from J; bases unmatched to any gene: 9. CDR3 DNA sequence: TGTGCCAGCCTTACTAGCGGGAGTATAGGTACGCAGTATTTT. Translated: CASLTSGSIGTQYF.

The chain uses TRBV3-1 and TRBJ2-1; TRBD1 matches at 10 bases. V lost 3 bases, J lost 2 bases, and 4 bases stayed unmatched. Per germline, CDR1 LGHDT and CDR2 YNNKEL (reference sequence). The length of the CDR3 is 16 residues. CDR3 DNA sequence: TGTGCCAGCAGCCATGGACAGGGGGGCGCCTACAATGAGCAGTTCTTC. This sequence encodes CASSHGQGGAYNEQFF.

V gene TRBV3-1 combines with J gene TRBJ2-1, with TRBD2 identical over 8 bases. Per the germline V gene, CDR1 is LGHDT and CDR2 is YNNKEL (reference sequence). This CDR3 spans 15 amino acids. Losses at the gene ends were 7 bases for V and 4 bases for J; bases not matched to a gene: 9. The CDR3 reads CASTPGSGGYNEQFF. CDR3 nucleotide sequence: TGTGCCAGCACCCCTGGCAGCGGGGGATACAATGAGCAGTTCTTC.

This clonotype was picked up a small number of times. The chain carries TRBV15 and TRBJ2-3; 7 bases fit TRBD2. The germline CDR1 and CDR2 sequences are LNHNV and YYDKDF (reference sequence). CDR3 length: 16 residues. V shed 8 bases, J shed 3 bases, and the junction held 14 bases outside the gene matches. In DNA, the CDR3 is TGTGCCACCGGCCCCCGCGGGAGATGGGGTACAGATACGCAGTATTTT. It is translated as CATGPRGRWGTDTQYF.

This clonotype was observed a handful of times. The chain uses TRBV6-2 or TRBV6-3 and TRBJ2-2; 13 nucleotides match TRBD2. The CDR3 has 15 residues. Looked up from germline, CDR1 is MNHEY and CDR2 is SVGEGT. V was clipped by 5 bases and J by 5 bases; unmatched bases: 2. The CDR3 region is CASSQLAGGTGELFF. The CDR3 nucleotides are TGTGCCAGCAGTCAACTAGCGGGAGGGACCGGGGAGCTGTTTTTT.

J is TRBJ2-7 and V is TRBV20-1, with 10 bases matching TRBD2. The CDR3 contains 16 residues. V was pared by 2 bases and J by 4 bases, with 11 bases of the junction left unmatched. The germline gives CDR1 DFQATT, CDR2 SNEGSKA (reference sequence). CDR3 sequence (DNA): TGCAGTGCTAGAAAGCCTAGCGGGAGAAACGAGTACGAGCAGTACTTC. This encodes CSARKPSGRNEYEQYF.

On this clonotype itself: A read error may explain this, as a much larger clone is one base away. The chain uses TRBV12-3 or TRBV12-4 and TRBJ2-3, with 10 bases fitting TRBD2. This CDR3 has 17 residues. CDR3 loop: CASSLVLLAGNPDTHYF. In nucleotides, the CDR3 is TGTGCCAGCAGTTTAGTGTTACTAGCGGGAAATCCAGATACGCACTATTTT.

The V gene is TRBV25-1, the J gene TRBJ2-1, with D perhaps matching TRBD2 (6 bases). V was shortened by 1 base and J by 13 bases, with 14 bases between the two germline ends. This CDR3 is built from 13 residues. The germline V gene encodes CDR1 MGHDK and CDR2 SYGVNS. The CDR3 sequence: CASSESWGETQFF. In nucleotides, the CDR3 is TGTGCCAGCAGTGAATCATGGGGGGAGACCCAGTTCTTC.

This clonotype was picked up many times. The V call is TRBV11-3, the J call TRBJ2-5; TRBD2 matches 8 bases. Germline V gene data show CDR1 as SGHNT and CDR2 as YENEEA. The trim removed 1 base at V and 2 bases at J, leaving 6 bases unmatched. This CDR3 comprises 16 residues. CDR3 DNA sequence: TGTGCCAGCAGCTTAGTTGCCGGGAGGGGGCAAGAGACCCAGTACTTC. This sequence encodes CASSLVAGRGQETQYF.

This clonotype was found once. The chain combines TRBV6-1 with TRBJ2-1, with TRBD1 matching 7 bases. The germline V gene has CDR1 MNHNS and CDR2 SASEGT. The CDR3 is 16 residues long. J gave up 4 bases and V 4 bases, and 10 bases lay outside the gene matches. The CDR3 sequence is CASSVTGDPTYNEQFF. The CDR3 DNA follows: TGTGCCAGCAGTGTAACAGGGGATCCCACTTACAATGAGCAGTTCTTC.

The chain's CDR3 is CSARDSRTGGGSYEQYF. DNA for the CDR3: TGCAGTGCTAGAGATTCTCGTACAGGGGGCGGTTCCTACGAGCAGTACTTC. The chain recombines TRBV20-1 with TRBJ2-7; 9 nucleotides line up with TRBD1. CDR1 and CDR2 (germline): DFQATT, SNEGSKA (reference sequence). With V trimmed by 0 bases and J by 1 base, 10 bases remained unmatched. The CDR3 is 17 amino acids.